This entry describes one T cell receptor (beta chain). Its antigen is still unknown. CDR3 size: 16 residues. Germline CDR1 reads LGHDT; CDR2 reads YNNKEL (reference sequence). The germline V and J ends were trimmed by 0 bases and 3 bases, with 14 bases remaining between them. Researchers took RNA transcripts and amplified the TCR beta CDR3 regions from them. With the HTBI primer set, the TCR CDR3 went through a first round of RT-PCR. TCRdb re-called the multiplex PCR reads with MiXCR, one entry per CDR3 protein. Among approximately 400,000 distinct CDR3 sequences, roughly 25% were seen once, and the ten largest hold less than 75%. Orbital computed tomography and thyroid ultrasound, together with serum TRAb and thyroxine and clinical symptoms, were used for diagnoses. The sample is drawn from a study of T cells in Graves' hyperthyroidism and ophthalmopathy. Whole-study findings and limits: Blood also showed most of the thyroid clonotypes that were expanded above 0.001.

V gene TRBV3-1 combines with J gene TRBJ2-5; maybe TRBD2 (5 bases). The sample consisted of blood. The clonotype originates from a man aged 50 to 59 with Graves' hyperthyroidism. The CDR3 sequence is CASSQDGRLREETQYF. The CDR3 bases are TGTGCCAGCAGCCAAGATGGCAGGCTGAGGGAAGAGACCCAGTACTTC.